This T cell receptor beta chain came from a study of cytotoxic CD8 clonotypes in ibrutinib-treated CLL listed by TCRdb under 2021. General notes on the study: The cohort included approximately 15 treatment-naive and approximately twelve relapsed/refractory patients; around 18 were IGHV unmutated. Partial responses were observed in about 25 patients and complete responses in 2; after a median follow-up of roughly 72 months, remission was maintained in roughly 15 patients and progression was observed in some twelve. Cryopreserved peripheral blood mononuclear cells were collected at three points: before therapy, at response, and at either sustained remission or disease progression. Of the approximately 86 people in the trial, around 26 had longitudinal samples available. Response samples were obtained after a median of around eleven months of treatment, with a range of roughly 6 to 40 months. Samples averaged 255,043 productive templates and approximately 100,000 productive rearrangements. The research as a whole found: At ibrutinib response clonality went up, during sustained remission it held steady, and at progression it dropped back toward baseline. Baseline clonality exceeded that of age-matched healthy donors and correlated strongly with circulating CD8+ T-cell counts. Sampling times were not matched between sustained-remission and progressing patients, and lymph node repertoires were not studied. Public clonotypes were rare and either contracted or stayed stable during treatment, and the rise in clonality at ibrutinib response reflected the expansion of private clonotypes.

Roughly 2 micrograms of genomic DNA were extracted from cryopreserved PBMCs for TCR beta library preparation. Longitudinal blood samples from CLL patients receiving ibrutinib monotherapy were subjected to high-throughput TCR beta sequencing. The patients were enrolled in a single-center, open-label phase 2 trial of ibrutinib monotherapy. Comment on this clone: The specificity of this receptor is unknown. Base qualities are not recorded, but no much larger clone differs from it by a single base.

V and J are truncated by 1 base and 2 bases respectively, leaving an intervening sequence of 6 bases. The germline V gene (reference sequence) gives CDR1 as SGHAT and CDR2 as FQDESV. The CDR3 runs 15 residues from the cysteine to the phenylalanine. Just the 45-base CDR3 DNA is kept, in frame starting at base 1. The goal of deep resolution MiSeq sequencing was a depth between 1 in 1 million and 1 in 200,000 T cells, and coverage averaged 10x per clonotype. The immunoSEQ hsTCRB Kit was used to generate the TCR beta libraries. Turning to the authors' computational methods: The data were analyzed with ImmunoSEQ Analyzer and ImmunoSEQ Data Assistant, and V, D and J gene assignments followed IMGT definitions. Clonality, which ranges from 0 to 1, was calculated by subtracting the normalized Shannon entropy of productive rearrangement frequencies from one. Only overrepresented clonotypes making up at least 0.05% of the repertoire of each patient were included in the public clonotype analysis. Repertoires from about a dozen age-matched healthy donors in immuneACCESS were used as clonality controls. The immuneACCESS repertoire file appears here via TCRdb, limited to in-frame rearrangements. These files lack a portion of the clones; in checked studies, under half of the deficit traces to unresolved V genes, and the cause of the others is not known. The DNA gave D and trimming, while V, J and clone size come from that table. Counted in this sample were approximately 84,000 clones; around 83% of them appeared once. Under 7% of the sample goes to the ten largest clones.

Sequenced here: PBMCs, sampled before ibrutinib treatment. Here the chain combines TRBV11-1 and TRBJ2-6; TRBD1 is perhaps the D gene, given 5 matching bases. The clonotype was recovered from a human donor with chronic lymphocytic leukemia. The CDR3 corresponds to CASSLEGAGANVLTF. The nucleotide sequence reads as follows: TGTGCCAGCAGCTTAGAAGGGGCTGGGGCCAACGTCCTGACTTTC.